At least ten counts were recorded for the clone carrying this T cell receptor (beta chain). Its cognate antigen is unknown. The CDR3 totals 15 residues. V dropped 3 bases and J dropped 0 bases, with 9 bases sitting between them. Germline V gene lookup returns CDR1 MNHNS and CDR2 SASEGT. The sample's time point: newly diagnosed GD, antithyroid drugs for less than 3 months. The TCR library was made from RNA that had been extracted from PBMCs in TRIzol. iRepertoire HTBI primers and Arm-PCR of CDR3 regions built TCR beta libraries. TCRdb called the multiplex PCR reads again in MiXCR, with one record for every CDR3 protein. The data contain some 250,000 distinct CDR3 sequences, roughly 21% of them singletons. This entry is derived from a study of regulatory T cells in long-lasting Graves disease. The study's findings and limits: With persistent disease, TRBV28, TRBJ1-2 and TRBJ2-5 were the favored segments.

The TCR sequence derives from a female donor with Graves disease. The sample was peripheral blood mononuclear cells (PBMCs), taken at new diagnosis, from a patient treated with antithyroid drugs. This chain connects TRBV6-1 to TRBJ2-1; a weak D match, TRBD2 (6 bases). DNA for the CDR3: TGTGCCAGCAGTGACAGCGGGCGCTCCTACAATGAGCAGTTCTTC. It specifies CASSDSGRSYNEQFF.